This T cell receptor (beta chain) is drawn from a study of T-cell reconstitution after alpha-beta-depleted transplantation in children. Unique molecular identifiers tagged the TCRbeta library. TCRdb reprocessed the PCR reads with MiXCR, giving one entry per CDR3 protein. The sample carries 550,000 to 600,000 distinct CDR3 sequences, about 23% recorded once. The CDR3 extends over 14 amino acids. The germline V gene has CDR1 SNHLY and CDR2 FYNNEI. The ends lost 4 bases at V and 7 bases at J; junction bases unmatched: 3. This sequence joins TRBV2 and TRBJ2-2; 10 bases fit TRBD1. The receptor's source is a boy in the first two years of life who had a stem cell transplant for acute myeloid leukemia, so the T cells may come from the graft donor. Sample: PBMCs, mostly from graft donor cells, taken 360 days after TCRalphabeta/CD19-depleted stem cell transplant. The CDR3 DNA sequence: TGTGCCAGCAGTGGGGACAGGGGAATCGGGGAGCTGTTTTTT. Its translation: CASSGDRGIGELFF.